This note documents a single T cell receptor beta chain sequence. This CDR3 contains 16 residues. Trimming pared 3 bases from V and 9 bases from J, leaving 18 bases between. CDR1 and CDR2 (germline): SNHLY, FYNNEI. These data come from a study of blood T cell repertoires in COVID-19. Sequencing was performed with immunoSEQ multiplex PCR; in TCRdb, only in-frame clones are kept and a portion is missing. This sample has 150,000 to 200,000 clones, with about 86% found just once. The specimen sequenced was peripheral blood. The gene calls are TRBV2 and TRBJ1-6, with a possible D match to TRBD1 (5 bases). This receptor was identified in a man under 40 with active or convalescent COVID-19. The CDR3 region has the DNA TGTGCCAGCAGTGAGATCGGGGGGGATCCATCTTCACCCCTCCACTTT. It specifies CASSEIGGDPSSPLHF.